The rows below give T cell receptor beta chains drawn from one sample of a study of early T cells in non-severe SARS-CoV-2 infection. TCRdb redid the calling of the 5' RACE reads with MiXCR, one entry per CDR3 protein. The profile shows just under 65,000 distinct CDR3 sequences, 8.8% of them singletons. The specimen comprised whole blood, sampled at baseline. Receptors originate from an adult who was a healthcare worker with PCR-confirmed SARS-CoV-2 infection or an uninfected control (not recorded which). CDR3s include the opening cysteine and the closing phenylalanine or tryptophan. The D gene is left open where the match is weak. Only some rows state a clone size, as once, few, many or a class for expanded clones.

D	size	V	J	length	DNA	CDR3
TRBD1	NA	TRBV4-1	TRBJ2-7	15	TGCGCCAGCAGCCAAGATGAAGGACAGGCCTACGAGCAGTACTTC	CASSQDEGQAYEQYF
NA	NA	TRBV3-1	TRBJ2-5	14	TGTGCCAGCAGCCGGGCGACGGGGGCAGAGACCCAGTACTTC	CASSRATGAETQYF
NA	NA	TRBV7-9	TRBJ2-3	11	TGTGCCAGCAGCTCCCCCGGCACGCAGTATTTT	CASSSPGTQYF
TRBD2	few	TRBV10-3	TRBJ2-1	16	TGTGCCATCAGCCCTAGCGGGAGCCACTCCTACAATGAGCAGTTCTTC	CAISPSGSHSYNEQFF
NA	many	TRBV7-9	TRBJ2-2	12	TGTGCCAGCAGCTCCGTTGCCGGGGAGCTGTTTTTT	CASSSVAGELFF
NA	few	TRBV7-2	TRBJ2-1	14	TGTGCCAGCAGCTTAATGGGCACGGGCAATGAGCAGTTCTTC	CASSLMGTGNEQFF
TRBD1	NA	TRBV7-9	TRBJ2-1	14	TGTGCCAGCAGCGGAAGGGGGCGATTGAGTGAGCAGTTCTTC	CASSGRGRLSEQFF
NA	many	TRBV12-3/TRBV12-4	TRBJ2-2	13	TGTGCCAGCACCCTAACGGGTACCGGGGAGCTGTTTTTT	CASTLTGTGELFF
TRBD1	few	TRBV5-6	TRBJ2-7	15	TGTGCCAGCAGCACCCGACAGGGGGGGACCTACGAGCAGTACTTC	CASSTRQGGTYEQYF
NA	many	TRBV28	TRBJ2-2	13	TGTGCCAGCAGGGGATTGAACACCGGGGAGCTGTTTTTT	CASRGLNTGELFF
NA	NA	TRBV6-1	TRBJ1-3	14	TGTGCCAGCAGGGCAGACCCGGGCGGAAACACCATATATTTT	CASRADPGGNTIYF
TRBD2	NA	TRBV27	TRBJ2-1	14	TGTGCCACTAGCGGGACTTCCTCCTACAATGAGCAGTTCTTC	CATSGTSSYNEQFF
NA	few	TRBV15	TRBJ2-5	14	TGTGCCACCAGCGAAGGTGGGGGCCGGGAGACCCAGTACTTC	CATSEGGGRETQYF
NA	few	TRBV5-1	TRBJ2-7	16	TGCGCCAGCAGCTTGGCGTCCGGGATCCTCTCCTACGAGCAGTACTTC	CASSLASGILSYEQYF
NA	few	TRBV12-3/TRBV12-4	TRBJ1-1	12	TGTGCCAGCACCCACGGGGACACTGAAGCTTTCTTT	CASTHGDTEAFF
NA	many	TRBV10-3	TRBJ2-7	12	TGTGCCATCAGTGAGCGAGAATACGAGCAGTACTTC	CAISEREYEQYF
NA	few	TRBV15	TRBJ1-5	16	TGTGCCACCAGCAGAGATCCTGGGGGCAGCAATCAGCCCCAGCATTTT	CATSRDPGGSNQPQHF
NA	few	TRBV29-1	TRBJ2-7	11	TGCAGCGGGGTAGAGTCCTACGAGCAGTACTTC	CSGVESYEQYF
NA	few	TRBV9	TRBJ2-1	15	TGTGCCAGCAGCGACAGACTAGAGGGGGCCAATGAGCAGTTCTTC	CASSDRLEGANEQFF